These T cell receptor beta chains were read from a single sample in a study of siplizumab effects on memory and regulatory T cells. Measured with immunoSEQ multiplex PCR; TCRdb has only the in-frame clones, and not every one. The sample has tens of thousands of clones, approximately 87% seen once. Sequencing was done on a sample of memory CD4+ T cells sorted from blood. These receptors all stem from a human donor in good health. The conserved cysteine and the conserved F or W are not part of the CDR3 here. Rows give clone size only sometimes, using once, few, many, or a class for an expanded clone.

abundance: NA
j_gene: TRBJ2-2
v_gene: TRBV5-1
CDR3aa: ASKASAGTNTGELF

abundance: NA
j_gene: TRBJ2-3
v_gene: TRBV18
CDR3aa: ASSPLGRTDTQY

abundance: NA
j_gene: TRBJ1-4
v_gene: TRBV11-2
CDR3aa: ASSYQAGWEKLF

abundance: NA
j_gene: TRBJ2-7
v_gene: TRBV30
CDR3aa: VWSATRLAATYEQY

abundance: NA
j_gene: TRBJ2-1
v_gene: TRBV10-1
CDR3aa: ASSDGSGSYNEQF

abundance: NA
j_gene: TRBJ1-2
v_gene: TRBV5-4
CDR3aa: ASSLVGMRQGATNYGYT

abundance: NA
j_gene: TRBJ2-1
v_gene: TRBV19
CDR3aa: ASSIVDRGQSF

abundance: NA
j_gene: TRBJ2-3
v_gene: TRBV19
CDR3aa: ASSMASDTQY

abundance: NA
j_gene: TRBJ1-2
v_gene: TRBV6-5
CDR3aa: ASSRGGSDGYT

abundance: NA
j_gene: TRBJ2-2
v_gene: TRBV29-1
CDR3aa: SVGQGAYGELF

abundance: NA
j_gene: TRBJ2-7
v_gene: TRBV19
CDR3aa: ASKPDSKRGYEQY

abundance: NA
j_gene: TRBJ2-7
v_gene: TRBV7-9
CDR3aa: ASTWDRNSYEQY

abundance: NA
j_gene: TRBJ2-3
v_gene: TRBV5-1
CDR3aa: ASSLQNTDTQY

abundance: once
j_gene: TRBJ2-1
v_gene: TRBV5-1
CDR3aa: ASSWQPSSYNEQF

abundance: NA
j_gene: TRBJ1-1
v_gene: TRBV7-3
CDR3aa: ASSRQKNTEAF

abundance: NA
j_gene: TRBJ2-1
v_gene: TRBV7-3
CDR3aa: ASSTRLAGGDEQF